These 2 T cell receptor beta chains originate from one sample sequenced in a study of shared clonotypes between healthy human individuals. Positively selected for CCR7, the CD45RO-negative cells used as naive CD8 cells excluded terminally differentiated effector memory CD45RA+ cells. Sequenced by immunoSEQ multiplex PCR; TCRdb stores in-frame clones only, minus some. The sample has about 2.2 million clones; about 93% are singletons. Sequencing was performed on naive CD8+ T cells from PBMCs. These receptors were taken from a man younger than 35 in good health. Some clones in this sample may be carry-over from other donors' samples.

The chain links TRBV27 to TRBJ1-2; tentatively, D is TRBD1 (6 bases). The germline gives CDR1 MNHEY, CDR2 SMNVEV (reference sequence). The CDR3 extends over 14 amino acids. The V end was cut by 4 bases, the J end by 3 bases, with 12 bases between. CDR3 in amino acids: CASSSLDSYYGYTF. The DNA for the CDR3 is TGTGCCAGCAGTTCGCTGGACAGTTACTATGGCTACACCTTC.

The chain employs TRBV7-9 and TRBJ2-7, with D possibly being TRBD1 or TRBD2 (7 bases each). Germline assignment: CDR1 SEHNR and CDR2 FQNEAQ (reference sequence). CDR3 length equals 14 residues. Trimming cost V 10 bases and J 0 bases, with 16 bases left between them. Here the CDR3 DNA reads TGTGCCACGCGGGGGCAGGGGGACTCCTACGAGCAGTACTTC. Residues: CATRGQGDSYEQYF.